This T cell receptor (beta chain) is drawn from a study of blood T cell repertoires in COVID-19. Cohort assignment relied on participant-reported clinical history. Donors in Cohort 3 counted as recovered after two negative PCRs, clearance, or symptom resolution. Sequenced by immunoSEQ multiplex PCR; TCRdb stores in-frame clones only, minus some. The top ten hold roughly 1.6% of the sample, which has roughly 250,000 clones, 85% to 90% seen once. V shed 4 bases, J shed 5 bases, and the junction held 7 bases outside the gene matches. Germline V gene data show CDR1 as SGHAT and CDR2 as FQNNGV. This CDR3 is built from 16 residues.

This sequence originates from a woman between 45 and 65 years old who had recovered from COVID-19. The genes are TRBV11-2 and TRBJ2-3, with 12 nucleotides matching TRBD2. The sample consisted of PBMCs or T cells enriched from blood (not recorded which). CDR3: CASSSRTSGIIDTQYF. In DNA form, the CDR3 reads TGTGCCAGCAGCTCCCGGACTAGCGGGATTATAGATACGCAGTATTTT.